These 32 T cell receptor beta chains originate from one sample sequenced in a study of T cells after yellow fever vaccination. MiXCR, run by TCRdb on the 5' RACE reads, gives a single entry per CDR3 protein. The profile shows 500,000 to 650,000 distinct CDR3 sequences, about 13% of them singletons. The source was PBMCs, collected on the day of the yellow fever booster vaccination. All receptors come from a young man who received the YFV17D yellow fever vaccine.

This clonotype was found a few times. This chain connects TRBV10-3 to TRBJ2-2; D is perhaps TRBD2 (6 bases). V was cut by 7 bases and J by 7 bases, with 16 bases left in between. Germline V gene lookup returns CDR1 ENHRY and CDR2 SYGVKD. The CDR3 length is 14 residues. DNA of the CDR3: TGTGCCATCACCCCCGGGACTCAAGGCGGGGAGCTGTTTTTT. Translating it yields CAITPGTQGGELFF.

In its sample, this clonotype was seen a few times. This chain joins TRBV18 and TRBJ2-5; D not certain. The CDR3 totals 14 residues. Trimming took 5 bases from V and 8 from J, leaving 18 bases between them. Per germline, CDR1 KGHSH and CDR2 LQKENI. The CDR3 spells CASSSSTDVETQYF. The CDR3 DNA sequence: TGTGCCAGCTCATCCTCGACTGACGTGGAAACCCAGTACTTC.

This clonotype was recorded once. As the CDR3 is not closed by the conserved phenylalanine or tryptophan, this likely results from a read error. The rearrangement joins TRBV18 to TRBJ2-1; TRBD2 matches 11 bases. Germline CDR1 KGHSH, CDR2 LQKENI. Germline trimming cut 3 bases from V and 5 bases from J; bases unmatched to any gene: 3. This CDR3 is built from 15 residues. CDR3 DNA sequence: TGTGCCAGCTCACCGGGGACTAGCGGTCACAATGAGCAGTTCTCC. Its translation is CASSPGTSGHNEQFS.

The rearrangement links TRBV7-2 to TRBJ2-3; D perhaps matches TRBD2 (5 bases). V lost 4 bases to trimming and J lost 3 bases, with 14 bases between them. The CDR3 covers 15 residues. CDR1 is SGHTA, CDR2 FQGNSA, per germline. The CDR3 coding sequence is TGTGCCAGCAGCTCTCAGCGGAGGCAAACAGATACGCAGTATTTT. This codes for CASSSQRRQTDTQYF. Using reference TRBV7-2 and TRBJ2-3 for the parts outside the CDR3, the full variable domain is GAGVSQSPSNKVTEKGKDVELRCDPISGHTALYWYRQSLGQGLEFLIYFQGNSAPDKSGLPSDRFSAERTGGSVSTLTIQRTQQEDSAVYLCASSSQRRQTDTQYFGPGTRLTVL.

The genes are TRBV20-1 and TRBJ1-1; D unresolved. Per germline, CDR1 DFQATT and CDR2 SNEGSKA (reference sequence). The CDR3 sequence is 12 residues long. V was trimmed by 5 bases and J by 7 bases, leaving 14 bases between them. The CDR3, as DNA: TGCAGTGCTTATATAGGCGGGCTTGAAGCTTTCTTT. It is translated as CSAYIGGLEAFF.

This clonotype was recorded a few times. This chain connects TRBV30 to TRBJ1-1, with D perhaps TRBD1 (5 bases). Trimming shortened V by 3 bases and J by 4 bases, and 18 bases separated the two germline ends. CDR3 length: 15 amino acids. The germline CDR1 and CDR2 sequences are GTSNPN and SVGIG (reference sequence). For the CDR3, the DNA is TGTGCCTGGAGAGACGGGGGGGTCGGGAGCACTGAAGCTTTCTTT. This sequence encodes CAWRDGGVGSTEAFF.

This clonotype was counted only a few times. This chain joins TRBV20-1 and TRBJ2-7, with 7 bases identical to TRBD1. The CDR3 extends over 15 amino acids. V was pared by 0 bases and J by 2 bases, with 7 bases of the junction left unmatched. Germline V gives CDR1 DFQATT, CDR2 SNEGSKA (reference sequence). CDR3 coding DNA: TGCAGTGCTAGAGATGCCGGGGACAGCACCTACGAGCAGTACTTC. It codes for CSARDAGDSTYEQYF.

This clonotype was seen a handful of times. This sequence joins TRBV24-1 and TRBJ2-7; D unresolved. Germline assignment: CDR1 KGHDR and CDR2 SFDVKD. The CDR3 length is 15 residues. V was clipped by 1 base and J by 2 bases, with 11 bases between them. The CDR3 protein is CATSDFREQTYEQYF. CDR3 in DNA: TGTGCCACCAGTGATTTCAGAGAACAGACCTACGAGCAGTACTTC.

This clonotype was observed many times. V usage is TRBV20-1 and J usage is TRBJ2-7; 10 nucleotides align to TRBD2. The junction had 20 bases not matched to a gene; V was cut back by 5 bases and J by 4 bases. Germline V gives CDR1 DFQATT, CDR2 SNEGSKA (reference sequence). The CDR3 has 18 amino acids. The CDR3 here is CSALTLYSQREGRYEQYF. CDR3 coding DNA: TGCAGTGCTCTGACCCTCTACTCTCAGCGGGAGGGCCGGTACGAGCAGTACTTC.

CDR3 coding DNA: TGTGCCAGCAGTCTGGTTTCCTACAATGAGCAGTTCTTC. Protein: CASSLVSYNEQFF. This chain links TRBV27 with TRBJ2-1; no clear D gene. This CDR3 contains 13 residues. From germline, CDR1 is MNHEY and CDR2 SMNVEV (reference sequence). Trimming removed 5 bases from V and 1 base from J, with 6 bases in between.

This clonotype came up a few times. CDR3 sequence: CASSQDLFDGWETQYF. The CDR3 DNA reads as TGTGCCAGCAGCCAAGATCTGTTCGATGGTTGGGAGACCCAGTACTTC. The chain joins TRBV14 to TRBJ2-5; D not resolved. The CDR3 contains 16 residues. The germline V and J ends were trimmed by 0 bases and 5 bases, with 16 bases remaining between them. Per the germline V gene, CDR1 is SGHDN and CDR2 is FVKESK.

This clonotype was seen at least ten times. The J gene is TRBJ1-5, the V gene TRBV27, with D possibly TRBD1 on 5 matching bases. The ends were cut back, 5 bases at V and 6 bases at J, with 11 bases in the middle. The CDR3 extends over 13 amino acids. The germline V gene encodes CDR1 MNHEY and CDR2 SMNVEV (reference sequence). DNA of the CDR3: TGTGCCAGCAGTAAGGGGACGAGTCAGCCCCAGCATTTT. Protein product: CASSKGTSQPQHF.

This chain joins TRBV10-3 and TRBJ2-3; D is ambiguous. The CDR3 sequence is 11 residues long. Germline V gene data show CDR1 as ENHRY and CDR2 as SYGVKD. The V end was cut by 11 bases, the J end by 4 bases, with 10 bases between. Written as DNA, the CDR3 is TGTGCCGCCAAGGGTTCAGATACGCAGTATTTT. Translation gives CAAKGSDTQYF.

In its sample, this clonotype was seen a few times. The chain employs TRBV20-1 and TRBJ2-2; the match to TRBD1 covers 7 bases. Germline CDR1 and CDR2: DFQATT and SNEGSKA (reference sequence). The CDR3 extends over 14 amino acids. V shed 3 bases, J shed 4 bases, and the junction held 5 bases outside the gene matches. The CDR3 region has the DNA TGCAGTGCTAGTCAACCAGGGGGCACCGGGGAGCTGTTTTTT. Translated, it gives CSASQPGGTGELFF.

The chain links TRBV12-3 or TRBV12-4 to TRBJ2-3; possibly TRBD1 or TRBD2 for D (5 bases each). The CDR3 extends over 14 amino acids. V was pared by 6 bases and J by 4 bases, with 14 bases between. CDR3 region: CASSRDRLSDTQYF. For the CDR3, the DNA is TGTGCCAGCAGCCGGGACCGTCTGTCAGATACGCAGTATTTT.

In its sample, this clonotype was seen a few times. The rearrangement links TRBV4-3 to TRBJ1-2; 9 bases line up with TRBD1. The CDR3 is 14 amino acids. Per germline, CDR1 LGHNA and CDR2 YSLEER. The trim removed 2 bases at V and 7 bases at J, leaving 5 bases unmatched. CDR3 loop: CASSQLDRGLGYTF. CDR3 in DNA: TGCGCCAGCAGCCAACTGGACAGGGGCCTTGGCTACACCTTC.

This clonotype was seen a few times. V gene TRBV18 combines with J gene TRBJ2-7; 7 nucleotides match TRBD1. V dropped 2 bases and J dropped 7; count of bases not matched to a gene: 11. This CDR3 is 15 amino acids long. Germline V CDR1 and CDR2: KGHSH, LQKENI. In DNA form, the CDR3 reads TGTGCCAGCTCACCATCGGGACAGACAATTTTAGAGCAGTACTTC. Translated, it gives CASSPSGQTILEQYF.

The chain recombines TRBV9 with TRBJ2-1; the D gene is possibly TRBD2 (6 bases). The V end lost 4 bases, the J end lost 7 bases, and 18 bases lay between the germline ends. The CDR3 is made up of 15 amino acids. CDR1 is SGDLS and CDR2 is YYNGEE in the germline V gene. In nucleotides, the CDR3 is TGTGCCAGCAGCCCCTCCCGGGAGAAGGGGAATGAGCAGTTCTTC. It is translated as CASSPSREKGNEQFF. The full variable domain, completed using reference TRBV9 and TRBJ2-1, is DSGVTQTPKHLITATGQRVTLRCSPRSGDLSVYWYQQSLDQGLQFLIQYYNGEERAKGNILERFSAQQFPDLHSELNLSSLELGDSALYFCASSPSREKGNEQFFGPGTRLTVL.

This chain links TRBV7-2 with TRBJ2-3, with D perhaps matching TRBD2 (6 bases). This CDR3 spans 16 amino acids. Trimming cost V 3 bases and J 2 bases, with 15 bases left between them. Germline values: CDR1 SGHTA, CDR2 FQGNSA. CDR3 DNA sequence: TGTGCCAGCAGCTTCAGCCGGGAGAGGATCACAGATACGCAGTATTTT. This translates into CASSFSRERITDTQYF.

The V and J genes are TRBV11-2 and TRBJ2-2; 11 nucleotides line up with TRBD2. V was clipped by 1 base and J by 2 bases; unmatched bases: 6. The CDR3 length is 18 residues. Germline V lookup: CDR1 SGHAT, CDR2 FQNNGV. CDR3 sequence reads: CASSLVGTSGTNTGELFF. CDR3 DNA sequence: TGTGCCAGCAGCTTAGTTGGGACTAGCGGAACCAACACCGGGGAGCTGTTTTTT.

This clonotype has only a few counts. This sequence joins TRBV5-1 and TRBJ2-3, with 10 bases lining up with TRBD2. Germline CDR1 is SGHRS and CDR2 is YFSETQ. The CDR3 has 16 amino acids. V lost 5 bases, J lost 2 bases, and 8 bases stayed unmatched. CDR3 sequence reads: CASRPNLAGATDTQYF. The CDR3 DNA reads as TGCGCCAGCAGGCCAAACCTAGCGGGGGCCACAGATACGCAGTATTTT.

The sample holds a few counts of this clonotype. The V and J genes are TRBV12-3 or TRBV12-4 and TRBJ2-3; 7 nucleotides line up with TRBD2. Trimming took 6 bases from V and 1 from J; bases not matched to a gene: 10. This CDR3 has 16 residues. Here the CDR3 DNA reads TGTGCCAGCAGCCGAAGAGCGGGGCAGGGCACAGATACGCAGTATTTT. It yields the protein CASSRRAGQGTDTQYF.

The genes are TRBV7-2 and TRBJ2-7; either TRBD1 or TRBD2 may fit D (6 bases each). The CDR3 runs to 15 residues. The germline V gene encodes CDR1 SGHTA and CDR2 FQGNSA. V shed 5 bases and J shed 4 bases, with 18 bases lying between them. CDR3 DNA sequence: TGTGCCAGCAGCCCCGGGGGCGCCATGAAGTACGAGCAGTACTTC. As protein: CASSPGGAMKYEQYF.

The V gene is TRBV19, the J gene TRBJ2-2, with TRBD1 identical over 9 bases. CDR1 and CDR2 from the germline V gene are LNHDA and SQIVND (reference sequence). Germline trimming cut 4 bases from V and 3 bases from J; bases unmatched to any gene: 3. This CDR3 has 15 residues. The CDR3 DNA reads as TGTGCCAGTAGTACCCGGGACAGGGACACCGGGGAGCTGTTTTTT. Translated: CASSTRDRDTGELFF.

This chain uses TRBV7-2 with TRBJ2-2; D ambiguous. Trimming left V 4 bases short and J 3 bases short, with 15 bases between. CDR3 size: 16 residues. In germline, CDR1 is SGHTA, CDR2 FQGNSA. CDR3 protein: CASSSDEVLYTGELFF. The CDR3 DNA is TGTGCCAGCAGCTCCGACGAGGTCCTTTACACCGGGGAGCTGTTTTTT.

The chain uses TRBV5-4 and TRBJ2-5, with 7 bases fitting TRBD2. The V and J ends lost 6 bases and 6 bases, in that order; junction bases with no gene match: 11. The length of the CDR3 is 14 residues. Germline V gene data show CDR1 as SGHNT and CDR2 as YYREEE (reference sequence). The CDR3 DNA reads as TGTGCCAGCACCTCGGGGGGTCTGGGAAAGACCCAGTACTTC. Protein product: CASTSGGLGKTQYF.

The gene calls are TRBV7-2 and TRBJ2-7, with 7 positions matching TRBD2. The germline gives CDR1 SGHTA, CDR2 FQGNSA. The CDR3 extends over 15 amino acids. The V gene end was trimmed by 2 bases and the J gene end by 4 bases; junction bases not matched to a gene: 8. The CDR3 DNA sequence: TGTGCCAGCAGCTTACTCGGGGGAGGGCCATACGAGCAGTACTTC. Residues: CASSLLGGGPYEQYF.

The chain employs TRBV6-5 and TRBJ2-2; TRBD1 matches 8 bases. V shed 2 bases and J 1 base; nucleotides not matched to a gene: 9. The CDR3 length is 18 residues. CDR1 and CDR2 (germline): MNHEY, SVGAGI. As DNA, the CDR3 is TGTGCCAGCAGTTACGATGACTCCGGGACAGGGAACACCGGGGAGCTGTTTTTT. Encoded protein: CASSYDDSGTGNTGELFF.

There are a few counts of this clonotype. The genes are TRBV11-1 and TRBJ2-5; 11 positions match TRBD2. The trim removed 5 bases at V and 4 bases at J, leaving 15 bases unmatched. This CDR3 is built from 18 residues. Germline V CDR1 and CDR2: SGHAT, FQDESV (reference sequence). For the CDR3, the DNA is TGTGCCAGCAGCCAAGGAGGGGCTAGCGGGAGGTCCATAGAGACCCAGTACTTC. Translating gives CASSQGGASGRSIETQYF.

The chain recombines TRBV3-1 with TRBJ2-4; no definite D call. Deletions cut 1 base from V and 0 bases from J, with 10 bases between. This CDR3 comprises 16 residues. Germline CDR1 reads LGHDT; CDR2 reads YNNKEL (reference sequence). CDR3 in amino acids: CASSQGEVAAKNIQYF. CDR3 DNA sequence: TGTGCCAGCAGCCAAGGGGAAGTGGCAGCCAAAAACATTCAGTACTTC.

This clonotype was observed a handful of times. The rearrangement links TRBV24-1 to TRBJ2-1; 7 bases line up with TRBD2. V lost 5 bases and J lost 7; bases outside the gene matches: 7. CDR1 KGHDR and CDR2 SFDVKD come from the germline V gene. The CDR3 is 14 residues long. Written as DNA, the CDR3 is TGTGCCACCAGTGGCGGGAGTTTGAAAAATGAGCAGTTCTTC. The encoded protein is CATSGGSLKNEQFF.

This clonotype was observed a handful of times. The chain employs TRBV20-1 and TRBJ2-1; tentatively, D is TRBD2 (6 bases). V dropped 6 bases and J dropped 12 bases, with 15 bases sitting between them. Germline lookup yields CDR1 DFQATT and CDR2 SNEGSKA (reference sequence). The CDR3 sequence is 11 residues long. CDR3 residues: CSARERGVQFF. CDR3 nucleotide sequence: TGCAGTGCCCGGGAGCGAGGGGTGCAGTTCTTC.